These 17 T cell receptor beta chains share one sample of origin, sequenced in a study of cytomegalovirus exposure and HLA in healthy donors. With 60 Vbeta and 13 Jbeta primers, the PCR was carried out. Profiling relied on immunoSEQ multiplex PCR, and the TCRdb table lists in-frame clones only, not all of them. The data hold 150,000 to 200,000 clones, with about 75% observed a single time. Input material: PBMCs. These receptors were obtained from a male donor in good health and CMV-seropositive.

This rearrangement joins TRBV4-3 to TRBJ1-1; 8 nucleotides line up with TRBD1. CDR3 size: 19 residues. Germline CDR1 and CDR2: LGHNA and YSLEER. Unmatched junction bases numbered 12, after V lost 0 bases and J lost 0 bases. The CDR3 loop is CASSQDYRTGINMNTEAFF. Written as DNA, the CDR3 is TGCGCCAGCAGCCAAGACTACAGGACAGGGATTAATATGAACACTGAAGCTTTCTTT.

J is TRBJ1-1 and V is TRBV5-4; tentatively, D is TRBD1 (6 bases). V lost 6 bases, J lost 3 bases, and 15 bases lay in between. The germline gives CDR1 SGHNT, CDR2 YYREEE (reference sequence). The length of the CDR3 is 14 residues. The CDR3 DNA is TGTGCCAGCACCCTTCTGGGGGCCTACACTGAAGCTTTCTTT. It encodes CASTLLGAYTEAFF.

This clone was recorded once. The chain uses TRBV30 and TRBJ1-1; the match to TRBD1 covers 8 bases. The ends lost 3 bases at V and 5 bases at J; junction bases unmatched: 8. The CDR3 covers 14 residues. The germline V gene encodes CDR1 GTSNPN and CDR2 SVGIG (reference sequence). CDR3 sequence reads: CAWSSGGGGTEAFF. For the CDR3, the DNA is TGTGCCTGGAGCTCAGGGGGCGGGGGTACTGAAGCTTTCTTT.

This sequence joins TRBV2 and TRBJ1-2, with TRBD1 matching over 7 bases. From germline, CDR1 is SNHLY and CDR2 FYNNEI. V shed 7 bases and J 0 bases; nucleotides not matched to a gene: 5. This CDR3 contains 14 residues. CDR3 coding DNA: TGTGCCAGCACCCTGACAGGGTCTAACTATGGCTACACCTTC. Amino acids: CASTLTGSNYGYTF.

The V call is TRBV10-3, the J call TRBJ1-1, with D tentatively TRBD1 (6 bases). In germline, CDR1 is ENHRY, CDR2 SYGVKD. V lost 7 bases and J 5 bases, leaving 11 bases between the germline ends. The CDR3 has 12 amino acids. CDR3: CAITSGETEAFF. In DNA, the CDR3 is TGTGCCATCACCTCAGGGGAGACTGAAGCTTTCTTT.

The chain employs TRBV6-4 and TRBJ2-3, with 11 nucleotides matching TRBD2. V shed 3 bases, J shed 5 bases, and the junction held 7 bases outside the gene matches. The CDR3 runs 16 residues. Germline V gene data show CDR1 as MRHNA and CDR2 as SNTAGT. CDR3 protein: CASSESSGGAKDTQYF. DNA for the CDR3: TGTGCCAGCAGTGAAAGTAGCGGGGGGGCAAAAGATACGCAGTATTTT.

V and J are TRBV30 and TRBJ1-1, with D uncertain. This CDR3 spans 12 amino acids. Trimming shortened V by 0 bases and J by 5 bases, and 7 bases separated the two germline ends. Germline CDR1 GTSNPN, CDR2 SVGIG (reference sequence). The CDR3 DNA sequence: TGTGCCTGGAGTGTAATAATGACTGAAGCTTTCTTT. Its protein product is CAWSVIMTEAFF.

This clone was counted between two and nine times. The same CDR3 can be traced to other DNA sequences in this sample. The V and J genes are TRBV5-4 and TRBJ2-7; D is perhaps TRBD2 (6 bases). V gave up 4 bases and J gave up 0 bases, with 11 bases separating them. This CDR3 is built from 14 residues. Germline V CDR1 and CDR2: SGHNT, YYREEE (reference sequence). CDR3 sequence: CASSRGTGSYEQYF. As DNA, the CDR3 is TGTGCCAGCAGCCGAGGGACTGGCTCCTACGAGCAGTACTTC. The entire variable domain, with the rest obtained from reference TRBV5-4 and TRBJ2-7, is as follows: ETGVTQSPTHLIKTRGQQVTLRCSSQSGHNTVSWYQQALGQGPQFIFQYYREEENGRGNFPPRFSGLQFPNYSSELNVNALELDDSALYLCASSRGTGSYEQYFGPGTRLTVT.

The chain has TRBV6-1 and TRBJ1-6; D call uncertain. The V end lost 2 bases, the J end lost 0 bases, and 11 bases lay between the germline ends. Germline assignment: CDR1 MNHNS and CDR2 SASEGT. This CDR3 has 17 amino acids. The DNA of the CDR3 is TGTGCCAGCAGTGAACTCAGGAAGAGCTCCTATAATTCACCCCTCCACTTT. It yields the protein CASSELRKSSYNSPLHF.

The J gene is TRBJ2-6, the V gene TRBV5-4, with 7 bases lining up with TRBD2. V dropped 4 bases and J dropped 0; count of bases not matched to a gene: 7. Germline CDR1 SGHNT, CDR2 YYREEE (reference sequence). The CDR3 extends over 17 amino acids. The CDR3, as DNA: TGTGCCAGCAGCCGCGGGGGACGGGACTCTGGGGCCAACGTCCTGACTTTC. This encodes CASSRGGRDSGANVLTF.

This clone was seen just once. V is TRBV27 and J is TRBJ1-5; TRBD1 is a possible D gene (6 bases). The CDR3 is made up of 16 amino acids. CDR1 MNHEY and CDR2 SMNVEV come from the germline V gene (reference sequence). Trimming stripped 3 bases from V and 2 bases from J, with 14 bases between. In DNA, the CDR3 is TGTGCCAGCAGTTTTACCCAGGGGAGGGGCAATCAGCCCCAGCATTTT. This encodes CASSFTQGRGNQPQHF.

The chain has TRBV5-4 and TRBJ2-1; TRBD1 might be the D (5 bases). This CDR3 region has 16 residues. The germline V gene encodes CDR1 SGHNT and CDR2 YYREEE (reference sequence). Trimming shortened V by 4 bases and J by 4 bases, and 18 bases separated the two germline ends. The CDR3 nucleotides read TGTGCCAGCAGCGACAGCCCAGTAATAAGGTACAATGAGCAGTTCTTC. Protein sequence: CASSDSPVIRYNEQFF.

The chain uses TRBV27 and TRBJ1-6; D uncertain. Germline V gene sequence: CDR1 MNHEY, CDR2 SMNVEV (reference sequence). Trimming left V 5 bases short and J 8 bases short, with 16 bases between. The CDR3 has 15 residues. This CDR3 reads CASSPTLGGYSPLHF. For the CDR3, the DNA is TGTGCCAGCAGTCCCACCCTAGGAGGCTATTCACCCCTCCACTTT.

J is TRBJ1-2 and V is TRBV18, with 8 bases lining up with TRBD1. Germline trimming cut 3 bases from V and 6 bases from J; bases unmatched to any gene: 12. This CDR3 is built from 16 residues. Germline-derived CDR1 and CDR2 are KGHSH and LQKENI. The CDR3 spells CASSPNSPDREDGYTF. The CDR3 bases are TGTGCCAGCTCACCCAATTCCCCGGACAGGGAGGATGGCTACACCTTC. Full variable domain (remainder filled in from reference TRBV18 and TRBJ1-2): NAGVMQNPRHLVRRRGQEARLRCSPMKGHSHVYWYRQLPEEGLKFMVYLQKENIIDESGMPKERFSAEFPKEGPSILRIQQVVRGDSAAYFCASSPNSPDREDGYTFGSGTRLTVV.

This clone appeared a single time. This rearrangement joins TRBV27 to TRBJ2-7, with D possibly matching TRBD2 (5 bases). The germline CDR1 and CDR2 sequences are MNHEY and SMNVEV (reference sequence). The CDR3 has 16 residues. V lost 5 bases to trimming and J lost 0 bases, with 17 bases between them. This CDR3 is CASSPSARASSYEQYF. DNA for the CDR3: TGTGCCAGCAGTCCATCCGCGCGGGCGAGCTCCTACGAGCAGTACTTC.

The chain couples TRBV19 to TRBJ2-7, with D perhaps matching TRBD1 (5 bases). The CDR3 runs to 15 residues. CDR1 and CDR2 from the germline V gene are LNHDA and SQIVND (reference sequence). V was clipped by 5 bases and J by 0 bases, with 14 bases between them. The chain's CDR3 is CASSVRAGISYEQYF. The CDR3 DNA reads as TGTGCCAGTAGTGTCAGGGCAGGGATCTCCTACGAGCAGTACTTC.

V is TRBV6-5 and J is TRBJ2-3; D is possibly TRBD1 (6 bases). CDR1 and CDR2 from the germline V gene are MNHEY and SVGAGI. V dropped 0 bases and J dropped 0 bases, with 10 bases sitting between them. This CDR3 is built from 16 residues. The CDR3, as DNA: TGTGCCAGCAGTTACTCAGGGGACACTAGCACAGATACGCAGTATTTT. It yields the protein CASSYSGDTSTDTQYF.